A selection of T cell receptor beta chains follows, all from one sample in a study of shared clonotypes between healthy human individuals. TCRdb's table, derived via immunoSEQ multiplex PCR, lists solely in-frame clones and lacks some. The table has 2 million to 2.5 million clones, approximately 95% seen once. Sequenced input: naive CD4+ T cells from PBMCs. The receptors stem from a man younger than 35 in good health. Some clones in this sample may be carry-over from other donors' samples. The conserved cysteine and the conserved F or W are not part of the CDR3 here.

J: TRBJ2-5; V: TRBV18; CDR3: ASSPPSGQQETQY
J: TRBJ2-7; V: TRBV6-6; CDR3: ASSYSLAGGPYEQY
J: TRBJ2-3; V: TRBV7-3; CDR3: ASSLETDTQY
J: TRBJ2-3; V: TRBV5-1; CDR3: ASSLGETSGRDTQY
J: TRBJ2-5; V: TRBV30; CDR3: AWSPGTGEETQY
J: TRBJ1-5; V: TRBV5-8; CDR3: ASRISSNQPQH
J: TRBJ2-3; V: TRBV9; CDR3: ASSVNAGGLRHTQY
J: TRBJ1-1; V: TRBV5-1; CDR3: ASSLEKGGTEAF
J: TRBJ2-3; V: TRBV7-9; CDR3: ASSLRGGTDTQY
J: TRBJ2-1; V: TRBV9; CDR3: ASRTRYEQF
J: TRBJ1-1; V: TRBV6-1; CDR3: ASTANGAQNTEAF
J: TRBJ1-1; V: TRBV18; CDR3: ASSRDRERTEAF
J: TRBJ1-2; V: TRBV19; CDR3: ASSIDLTGGIYGYT
J: TRBJ2-7; V: TRBV5-4; CDR3: ASSFRTSEIYEQY
J: TRBJ2-7; V: TRBV11-3; CDR3: ASSSTPDSPQY
J: TRBJ1-3; V: TRBV9; CDR3: ASSVGVEDTIY
J: TRBJ2-2; V: TRBV11-2; CDR3: ASSLGVLAGGAGELF
J: TRBJ2-5; V: TRBV4-1; CDR3: ASSPRREETQY
J: TRBJ2-3; V: TRBV11-3; CDR3: ASSSTSGTLRADTQY
J: TRBJ2-1; V: TRBV29-1; CDR3: SVEAKFRPNEQF
J: TRBJ1-5; V: TRBV7-2; CDR3: ASSSTGAASNQPQH
J: TRBJ2-7; V: TRBV6-1; CDR3: ASIVGSLGEQY
J: TRBJ2-3; V: TRBV18; CDR3: ASSPTGLAGDTQY
J: TRBJ1-5; V: TRBV2; CDR3: ASSVWAAPTFGNQPQH